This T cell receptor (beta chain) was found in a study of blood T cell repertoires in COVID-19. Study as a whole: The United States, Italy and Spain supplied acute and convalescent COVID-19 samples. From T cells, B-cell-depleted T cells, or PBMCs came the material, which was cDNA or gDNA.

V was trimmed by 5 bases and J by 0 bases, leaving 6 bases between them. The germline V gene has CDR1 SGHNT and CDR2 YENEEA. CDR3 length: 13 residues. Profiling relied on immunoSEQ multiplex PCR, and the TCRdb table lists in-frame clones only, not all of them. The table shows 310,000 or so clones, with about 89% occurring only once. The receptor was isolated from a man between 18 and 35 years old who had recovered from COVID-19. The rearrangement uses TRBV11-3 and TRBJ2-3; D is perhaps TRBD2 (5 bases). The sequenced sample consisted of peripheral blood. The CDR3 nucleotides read TGTGCCAGCAGCCGACTAAGCACAGATACGCAGTATTTT. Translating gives CASSRLSTDTQYF.